The source of this T cell receptor beta chain is a study of blood T cell repertoires in COVID-19. In the study overall: Sources were T cells, B-cell-depleted T cells, or PBMCs; the material itself was cDNA or gDNA.

Authors' data handling: Nucleated cell number was recorded as an estimate derived from reference gene primer amplification. Only in-frame clones appear in the TCRdb table, and some are missing; sequencing was by immunoSEQ multiplex PCR. The D gene and trimming were derived from the DNA, and the V and J assignments and clone size from that table. The sample contains hundreds of thousands of clones, 88% of which appear only once. Recruitment covered fewer than 25 US areas and drew participants whose ages spanned about 18 to 89 years. Participants reported their clinical history, and cohort assignment relied on those reports. CDR3 length: 15 residues. With V trimmed by 6 bases and J by 0 bases, 3 bases remained unmatched. Looked up from germline, CDR1 is WNHNN and CDR2 is SYGVQD (reference sequence).

The receptor's source is an older woman in a cohort exposed to, infected with or recovered from COVID-19 (not recorded which). The chain employs TRBV10-1 and TRBJ2-1; 9 bases are shared with TRBD2. Input material: PBMCs or T cells enriched from blood (not recorded which). CDR3 in amino acids: CASSDSGSSYNEQFF. The CDR3 nucleotides read TGCGCCAGCAGCGATAGCGGGAGCTCCTACAATGAGCAGTTCTTC.